These 20 T cell receptor beta chains originate from one sample sequenced in a study of cytomegalovirus exposure and HLA in healthy donors. With 60 Vbeta and 13 Jbeta primers, the PCR was carried out. Some clones are missing from TCRdb's copy, which holds only in-frame ones; the method was immunoSEQ multiplex PCR. The data hold 30,000 to 40,000 clones, with roughly 84% observed a single time. The sequenced material came from PBMCs. The receptors stem from a woman aged 18-29 years in good health and CMV-seronegative.

The chain uses TRBV27 and TRBJ1-1; the D gene is possibly TRBD1 (5 bases). V lost 0 bases and J 5 bases, leaving 10 bases between the germline ends. This CDR3 is built from 14 residues. Germline CDR1 is MNHEY and CDR2 is SMNVEV (reference sequence). CDR3 amino acids: CASSLSPGGTEAFF. Written as DNA, the CDR3 is TGTGCCAGCAGTTTATCCCCGGGGGGGACTGAAGCTTTCTTT.

The rearrangement uses TRBV7-9 and TRBJ2-5; TRBD2 aligns across 15 bases. The CDR3 totals 18 residues. The junction had 8 bases not matched to a gene; V was cut back by 4 bases and J by 2 bases. The germline CDR1 and CDR2 sequences are SEHNR and FQNEAQ (reference sequence). The chain's CDR3 is CASSSRTSGGARQETQYF. The CDR3 DNA sequence: TGTGCCAGCAGCTCCCGGACTAGCGGGGGGGCGAGGCAAGAGACCCAGTACTTC.

This rearrangement joins TRBV5-1 to TRBJ2-7, with D possibly being TRBD1 (6 bases). This CDR3 region has 14 residues. The germline V and J ends were trimmed by 7 bases and 2 bases, with 16 bases remaining between them. Germline V gene data show CDR1 as SGHRS and CDR2 as YFSETQ. CDR3 nucleotides: TGCGCCAGCGGATCCCGGGACACAACCTACGAGCAGTACTTC. This sequence encodes CASGSRDTTYEQYF.

This sequence joins TRBV19 and TRBJ1-2; 12 nucleotides line up with TRBD1. The CDR3 runs to 15 residues. Germline loops: CDR1 LNHDA, CDR2 SQIVND (reference sequence). V lost 4 bases and J lost 8; bases outside the gene matches: 8. The CDR3 bases are TGTGCCAGTAGTAATCCGGGACAGGGGGCGTGGGGCTACACCTTC. This translates into CASSNPGQGAWGYTF. The full variable domain, in which reference TRBV19 and TRBJ1-2 provide the parts outside the CDR3, is DGGITQSPKYLFRKEGQNVTLSCEQNLNHDAMYWYRQDPGQGLRLIYYSQIVNDFQKGDIAEGYSVSREKKESFPLTVTSAQKNPTAFYLCASSNPGQGAWGYTFGSGTRLTVV.

Comment on this clone: The junction differs from germline at one of its ends, possibly a read error. This sequence joins TRBV6-5 and TRBJ1-5; D is unresolved. The length of the CDR3 is 14 residues. CDR1 MNHEY and CDR2 SVGAGI come from the germline V gene. CDR3 region: CASRGGSSNQPQNF. As DNA, the CDR3 is TGTGCCAGCAGGGGAGGGTCTAGCAATCAGCCCCAGAATTTT.

This sequence joins TRBV6-6 and TRBJ1-3, with D maybe TRBD1 (6 bases). Germline lookup yields CDR1 MNHNY and CDR2 SVGAGI (reference sequence). V was trimmed by 2 bases and J by 0 bases, leaving 11 bases between them. The CDR3 covers 16 residues. This CDR3 is CASSYDGTPSGNTIYF. The CDR3, as DNA: TGTGCCAGCAGTTACGACGGGACACCCTCTGGAAACACCATATATTTT.

In its sample, this clone was seen once. V is TRBV7-2 and J is TRBJ1-4; the D is unclear. Deletions cut 1 base from V and 5 bases from J, with 8 bases between. Germline values: CDR1 SGHTA, CDR2 FQGNSA. The CDR3 extends over 14 amino acids. This CDR3 reads CASSLVVGNEKLFF. As DNA, the CDR3 is TGTGCCAGCAGCTTAGTGGTCGGGAATGAAAAACTGTTTTTT. The entire variable domain, with the rest obtained from reference TRBV7-2 and TRBJ1-4, is as follows: GAGVSQSPSNKVTEKGKDVELRCDPISGHTALYWYRQSLGQGLEFLIYFQGNSAPDKSGLPSDRFSAERTGGSVSTLTIQRTQQEDSAVYLCASSLVVGNEKLFFGSGTQLSVL.

Points on this clone: Other DNA sequences in this sample translate to the same CDR3. This chain joins TRBV6-5 and TRBJ2-7, with TRBD1 matching over 9 bases. Germline CDR1 and CDR2: MNHEY and SVGAGI. The CDR3 sequence is 14 residues long. J gave up 2 bases and V 4 bases, and 3 bases lay outside the gene matches. CDR3 sequence: CASSWTGDTYEQYF. The CDR3 region has the DNA TGTGCCAGCAGTTGGACAGGGGACACCTACGAGCAGTACTTC.

The rearrangement uses TRBV23-1 and TRBJ2-4, with a possible D match to TRBD1 (5 bases). TRBV23-1 is flagged as an ORF with uncertain function. With 3 bases removed from V and 8 bases from J, the gap between germline ends came to 17 bases. CDR3 length equals 15 residues. This CDR3 is CASSHQGRVPDIQYF. The CDR3 DNA follows: TGCGCCAGCAGTCACCAGGGCAGGGTTCCGGACATTCAGTACTTC.

The rearrangement joins TRBV25-1 to TRBJ1-2, with 9 bases lining up with TRBD1. With 5 bases clipped from V and 4 bases from J, the junction kept 8 bases outside the gene matches. This CDR3 has 15 amino acids. CDR1 and CDR2 (germline): MGHDK, SYGVNS. CDR3 nucleotides: TGTGCCAGCAGTAGGGGGGACAGGGTTTCCTATGGCTACACCTTC. It is translated as CASSRGDRVSYGYTF.

A note on this clone: Compared with germline, one end of the junction differs, possibly owing to a read error. Additional DNA sequences in this sample encode the identical CDR3. The V gene is TRBV5-1, the J gene TRBJ2-2, with TRBD1 identical over 9 bases. In germline, CDR1 is SGHRS, CDR2 YFSETQ. The CDR3 totals 17 residues. The CDR3 DNA follows: TGCGCCAGCAGCCACGGACCGGGACAGGGAAACACCGGGGAGCTGTTCTTT. It encodes CASSHGPGQGNTGELFF.

As for this clone: One end of the junction does not line up with germline, which may come from a read error. The V call is TRBV5-1, the J call TRBJ1-5, with D perhaps TRBD1 (5 bases). The germline CDR1 and CDR2 sequences are SGHRS and YFSETQ. The CDR3 sequence is 14 residues long. CDR3 DNA: TGCGCCAGCAGCTTGGTGGGGGGTGAACAGCCCCAGAATTTT. Translated: CASSLVGGEQPQNF. The full variable domain, with the rest looked up from reference TRBV5-1 and TRBJ1-5, is KAGVTQTPRYLIKTRGQQVTLSCSPISGHRSVSWYQQTPGQGLQFLFEYFSETQRNKGNFPGRFSGRQFSNSRSEMNVSTLELGDSALYLCASSLVGGEQPQNFGDGTRLSIL.

The chain joins TRBV19 to TRBJ1-5; 9 bases match TRBD1. With V trimmed by 9 bases and J by 5 bases, 8 bases remained unmatched. This CDR3 is 14 amino acids long. Germline CDR1 LNHDA, CDR2 SQIVND (reference sequence). CDR3 in amino acids: CASGEQGADQPQHF. As DNA, the CDR3 is TGTGCCAGCGGCGAACAGGGGGCTGATCAGCCCCAGCATTTT.

This clone has only one observation. The V gene is TRBV27, the J gene TRBJ1-6, with 7 bases lining up with TRBD1. V lost 2 bases and J lost 8; bases outside the gene matches: 12. The CDR3 spans 17 residues. CDR1 MNHEY and CDR2 SMNVEV come from the germline V gene (reference sequence). CDR3 loop: CASSLTPSTGRHSPLHF. In nucleotides, the CDR3 is TGTGCCAGCAGTTTAACCCCCTCGACAGGGAGGCATTCACCCCTCCACTTT.

This clone appeared a few times. J is TRBJ1-3 and V is TRBV5-6, with 8 bases fitting TRBD1. V dropped 0 bases and J dropped 7; count of bases not matched to a gene: 9. The CDR3 loop spans 16 amino acids. Per the germline V gene, CDR1 is SGHDT and CDR2 is YYEEEE. The CDR3 DNA sequence: TGTGCCAGCAGCTTGGTGGTCGGCAGGGGGCATAACACCATATATTTT. The encoded protein is CASSLVVGRGHNTIYF.

This clone was seen a few times. The rearrangement joins TRBV7-9 to TRBJ1-2, with D possibly TRBD1 on 5 matching bases. Germline values: CDR1 SEHNR, CDR2 FQNEAQ (reference sequence). The CDR3 runs to 13 residues. Trimming pared 3 bases from V and 6 bases from J, leaving 11 bases between. CDR3: CASSFGQGNGYTF. CDR3 nucleotide sequence: TGTGCCAGCAGCTTCGGGCAGGGAAATGGCTACACCTTC.

The CDR3 coding sequence is TGTGCCAGCAGCTTGGGGGACAGGGGGCACCAGCCCCAGCATTTT. It codes for CASSLGDRGHQPQHF. This chain connects TRBV7-9 to TRBJ1-5, with 12 bases identical to TRBD1. Trimming at V came to 3 bases and at J to 7 bases, leaving 4 bases not matched to a gene. The CDR3 is 15 amino acids. Germline V gene lookup returns CDR1 SEHNR and CDR2 FQNEAQ (reference sequence).

The gene calls are TRBV7-7 and TRBJ2-5; D is possibly TRBD1 (6 bases). The V gene's germline CDR1 is SSHAT and CDR2 FNYEAQ (reference sequence). Trimming cost V 4 bases and J 1 base, with 13 bases left between them. The CDR3 length is 15 residues. The CDR3 is CASSYTGWAQETQYF. For the CDR3, the DNA is TGTGCCAGCAGCTACACAGGGTGGGCCCAAGAGACCCAGTACTTC.

The chain employs TRBV7-3 and TRBJ2-3; D is uncertain. Germline lookup yields CDR1 SGHTA and CDR2 FQGTGA. CDR3 size: 14 residues. Deletions cut 0 bases from V and 4 bases from J, with 8 bases between. CDR3 protein: CASSLTAVADTQYF. In DNA, the CDR3 is TGTGCCAGCAGCTTAACGGCGGTAGCAGATACGCAGTATTTT.

V usage is TRBV2 and J usage is TRBJ2-5; D not resolved. V shed 4 bases and J shed 12 bases, with 12 bases lying between them. From germline, CDR1 is SNHLY and CDR2 FYNNEI. The CDR3 loop spans 11 amino acids. The CDR3 DNA reads as TGTGCCAGCAGTGTTCAACTCACCAAGTACTTC. It translates to CASSVQLTKYF.